A selection of T cell receptor beta chains follows, all from one sample in a study of blood T cell repertoires in COVID-19. The data were produced by immunoSEQ multiplex PCR, yet TCRdb's version contains in-frame clones alone and is incomplete. The data show approximately 200,000 clones, 87% seen once. Sequencing was carried out using peripheral blood. All receptors come from a man aged 60-69 years who had recovered from COVID-19. Both conserved end residues are part of each CDR3. The order of the fields is J gene, D gene, clone size, V gene, CDR3 DNA, CDR3 protein. D genes are given only for firm matches. Only some rows state a clone size, as once, few, many or a class for expanded clones.

j_call: TRBJ2-3; d_call: TRBD1; clone_size: -; v_call: TRBV6-5; cdr3_nt: TGTGCCAGCAGATTGGGACAGGGGGCGGGAGATACGCAGTATTTT; cdr3_aa: CASRLGQGAGDTQYF
j_call: TRBJ1-5; d_call: -; clone_size: -; v_call: TRBV5-1; cdr3_nt: TGCGCCAGCAGCTTGGGGCCGTATAGCAATCAGCCCCAGCATTTT; cdr3_aa: CASSLGPYSNQPQHF
j_call: TRBJ1-1; d_call: TRBD1; clone_size: once; v_call: TRBV3-1/TRBV3-2; cdr3_nt: TGTGCCAGCAGCCAAGGGGGGGACAGCAACACTGAAGCTTTCTTT; cdr3_aa: CASSQGGDSNTEAFF
j_call: TRBJ2-5; d_call: TRBD2; clone_size: -; v_call: TRBV27; cdr3_nt: TGTGCCAGCAGACTGGGACTAGCGGGAAATAGAGAGACCCAGTACTTC; cdr3_aa: CASRLGLAGNRETQYF
j_call: TRBJ2-3; d_call: TRBD2; clone_size: once; v_call: TRBV27; cdr3_nt: TGTGCCAGCAGCTGGACTAGCGGGAGATTGAGGTTGGATACGCAGTATTTT; cdr3_aa: CASSWTSGRLRLDTQYF
j_call: TRBJ2-5; d_call: TRBD2; clone_size: -; v_call: TRBV19; cdr3_nt: TGTGCCAGTAGTATACTAGCGGGAGCGCTTCAAGAGACCCAGTACTTC; cdr3_aa: CASSILAGALQETQYF
j_call: TRBJ1-5; d_call: -; clone_size: -; v_call: TRBV28; cdr3_nt: TGTGCCAGCAGGAGTGAGGTCGTCGCAAGGGGTCAGCCCCAGCATTTT; cdr3_aa: CASRSEVVARGQPQHF
j_call: TRBJ2-7; d_call: TRBD1; clone_size: -; v_call: TRBV7-3; cdr3_nt: TGTGCCAGCAGCTCGGGGACAGGGTCCGAGCAGTACTTC; cdr3_aa: CASSSGTGSEQYF
j_call: TRBJ2-5; d_call: TRBD1; clone_size: -; v_call: TRBV18; cdr3_nt: TGTGCCAGCTCACCCCGGGACAGGGGGCCAGAGACCCAGTACTTC; cdr3_aa: CASSPRDRGPETQYF
j_call: TRBJ2-3; d_call: TRBD2; clone_size: -; v_call: TRBV7-2; cdr3_nt: TGTGCCAGCAGCTTCGGGCGGGGACTAGCGGCTAGCACAGATACGCAGTATTTT; cdr3_aa: CASSFGRGLAASTDTQYF
j_call: TRBJ2-2; d_call: -; clone_size: -; v_call: TRBV29-1; cdr3_nt: TGCAGCGTTGGGAAGCGGACGAACACCGGGGAGCTGTTTTTT; cdr3_aa: CSVGKRTNTGELFF
j_call: TRBJ2-2; d_call: -; clone_size: -; v_call: TRBV19; cdr3_nt: TGTGCCAGTAGTAAAGGACAGCGGTACACCGGGGAGCTGTTTTTT; cdr3_aa: CASSKGQRYTGELFF
j_call: TRBJ2-1; d_call: -; clone_size: -; v_call: TRBV7-8; cdr3_nt: TGTGCCAGCAGCTTAGCTACCGGGACTCTAAACAATGAGCAGTTCTTC; cdr3_aa: CASSLATGTLNNEQFF
j_call: TRBJ1-2; d_call: -; clone_size: -; v_call: TRBV5-1; cdr3_nt: TGCGCCAGCAGCTTGCGCGGGAACTATGGCTACACCTTC; cdr3_aa: CASSLRGNYGYTF
j_call: TRBJ1-6; d_call: -; clone_size: few; v_call: TRBV6-5; cdr3_nt: TGTGCCAGCAGTTACCAGGGGTTGAATTCACCCCTCCACTTT; cdr3_aa: CASSYQGLNSPLHF
j_call: TRBJ1-2; d_call: TRBD1; clone_size: -; v_call: TRBV7-2; cdr3_nt: TGTGCCAGCAGCAGAGACAGGGTGGACGGCTACACCTTC; cdr3_aa: CASSRDRVDGYTF
j_call: TRBJ1-2; d_call: -; clone_size: -; v_call: TRBV7-2; cdr3_nt: TGTGCCAGCAGCCCAGGGAATTCCGGCTATGGCTACACCTTC; cdr3_aa: CASSPGNSGYGYTF
j_call: TRBJ1-2; d_call: -; clone_size: -; v_call: TRBV21-1; cdr3_nt: TGTGCCAGCAGCAAAGCTGGGACAGGAGGCAACTATGGCTACACCTTC; cdr3_aa: CASSKAGTGGNYGYTF
j_call: TRBJ1-3; d_call: -; clone_size: -; v_call: TRBV6-1; cdr3_nt: TGTGCCAGCAGTGAGTGGACTAGGACAGTATATTTT; cdr3_aa: CASSEWTRTVYF
j_call: TRBJ2-3; d_call: -; clone_size: -; v_call: TRBV30; cdr3_nt: TGTGCCTGGAGTAAACCGGCAGATACGCAGTATTTT; cdr3_aa: CAWSKPADTQYF
j_call: TRBJ2-3; d_call: TRBD2; clone_size: -; v_call: TRBV30; cdr3_nt: TGTGCCTGGAGTGTATCACGGACTAGCGGTACAGATACGCAGTATTTT; cdr3_aa: CAWSVSRTSGTDTQYF
j_call: TRBJ2-3; d_call: -; clone_size: -; v_call: TRBV24-1; cdr3_nt: TGTGCCACCGTTGACAGTTACACAGATACGCAGTATTTT; cdr3_aa: CATVDSYTDTQYF
j_call: TRBJ2-3; d_call: TRBD1; clone_size: -; v_call: TRBV24-1; cdr3_nt: TGTGCCACCAGTGATTACCGGGACAGGGGTTCAGATACGCAGTATTTT; cdr3_aa: CATSDYRDRGSDTQYF
j_call: TRBJ1-6; d_call: -; clone_size: -; v_call: TRBV9; cdr3_nt: TGTGCCAGCAGCGTAGCAGGGGAAAATTCACCCCTCCACTTT; cdr3_aa: CASSVAGENSPLHF
j_call: TRBJ2-7; d_call: -; clone_size: -; v_call: TRBV5-1; cdr3_nt: TGCGCCAGCAGCCGGACTCAACAGGGCCGCGAGCAGTACTTC; cdr3_aa: CASSRTQQGREQYF
j_call: TRBJ2-7; d_call: TRBD2; clone_size: -; v_call: TRBV24-1; cdr3_nt: TGTGCCACCAGTGGTAGCGGGAGCAACGAGCAGTACTTC; cdr3_aa: CATSGSGSNEQYF
j_call: TRBJ2-2; d_call: -; clone_size: few; v_call: TRBV2; cdr3_nt: TGTGCCAGCAGAGTTCAGGGGTTCAGCGGGGAGCTGTTTTTT; cdr3_aa: CASRVQGFSGELFF
j_call: TRBJ2-2; d_call: -; clone_size: -; v_call: TRBV27; cdr3_nt: TGTGCCAGCAGTTTAGTCGCGGTCACCGGGGAGCTGTTTTTT; cdr3_aa: CASSLVAVTGELFF
j_call: TRBJ1-2; d_call: -; clone_size: -; v_call: TRBV5-1; cdr3_nt: TGCGCCAGCAGCCTACAAGGAACAGGGAATGGCTACACCTTC; cdr3_aa: CASSLQGTGNGYTF
j_call: TRBJ2-1; d_call: -; clone_size: -; v_call: TRBV7-3; cdr3_nt: TGTGCCAGCAGCTTAATAGACAATGAGCAGTTCTTC; cdr3_aa: CASSLIDNEQFF
j_call: TRBJ1-1; d_call: -; clone_size: -; v_call: TRBV10-3; cdr3_nt: TGTGCCATCAGGGGACAAGGGGGAACTGAAGCTTTCTTT; cdr3_aa: CAIRGQGGTEAFF
j_call: TRBJ1-5; d_call: TRBD1; clone_size: -; v_call: TRBV11-2; cdr3_nt: TGTGCCAGCAGCTTGGACAGGGAGGACAATCAGCCCCAGCATTTT; cdr3_aa: CASSLDREDNQPQHF
j_call: TRBJ1-2; d_call: TRBD1; clone_size: -; v_call: TRBV28; cdr3_nt: TGTGCCAGCAGTTATCCGGGACAGGGGGCTGGCTACACCTTC; cdr3_aa: CASSYPGQGAGYTF
j_call: TRBJ1-4; d_call: -; clone_size: -; v_call: TRBV6-5; cdr3_nt: TGTGCCAGCAGTTACTCGATCAACAGGCGCAATGAAAAACTGTTTTTT; cdr3_aa: CASSYSINRRNEKLFF
j_call: TRBJ2-5; d_call: -; clone_size: -; v_call: TRBV5-1; cdr3_nt: TGCGCCAGCAGCCTCGGCAGGGAAGAGACCCAGTACTTC; cdr3_aa: CASSLGREETQYF
j_call: TRBJ2-1; d_call: TRBD2; clone_size: -; v_call: TRBV2; cdr3_nt: TGTGCCAGCAGTGAAGGAAGCGGGGGAGGCAATGAGCAGTTCTTC; cdr3_aa: CASSEGSGGGNEQFF
j_call: TRBJ1-2; d_call: TRBD1; clone_size: -; v_call: TRBV18; cdr3_nt: TGTGCCAGCTCACCCGACAGGGGCGAAACAAACTATGGCTACACCTTC; cdr3_aa: CASSPDRGETNYGYTF
j_call: TRBJ2-6; d_call: TRBD1; clone_size: -; v_call: TRBV9; cdr3_nt: TGTGCCAGCAGCGTCCACCTAGATCCGGGACAGGGATATGGGGCCAACGTCCTGACTTTC; cdr3_aa: CASSVHLDPGQGYGANVLTF
j_call: TRBJ2-2; d_call: TRBD2; clone_size: -; v_call: TRBV5-1; cdr3_nt: TGCGCCAGCAGCTTGGCCCTGACTAGCGGGGTTATGGACACCGGGGAGCTGTTTTTT; cdr3_aa: CASSLALTSGVMDTGELFF
j_call: TRBJ1-5; d_call: -; clone_size: -; v_call: TRBV23-1; cdr3_nt: TGCGCCAGCAGTCATAAACGGACAGCATATAGCAATCAGCCCCAGCATTTT; cdr3_aa: CASSHKRTAYSNQPQHF
j_call: TRBJ1-4; d_call: -; clone_size: few; v_call: TRBV30; cdr3_nt: TGTGCCTGGAGCGGAAAGGGACTCAGTAATGAAAAACTGTTTTTT; cdr3_aa: CAWSGKGLSNEKLFF